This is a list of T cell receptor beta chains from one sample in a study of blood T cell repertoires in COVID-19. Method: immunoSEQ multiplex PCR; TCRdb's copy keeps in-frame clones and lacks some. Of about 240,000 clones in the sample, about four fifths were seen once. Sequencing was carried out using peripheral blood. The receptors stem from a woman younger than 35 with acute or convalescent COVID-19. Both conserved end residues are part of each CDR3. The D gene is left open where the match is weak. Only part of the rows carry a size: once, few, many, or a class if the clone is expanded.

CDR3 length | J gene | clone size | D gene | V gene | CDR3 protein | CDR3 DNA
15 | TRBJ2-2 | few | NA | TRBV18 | CASSPATSNTGELFF | TGTGCCAGCTCACCAGCTACCTCGAACACCGGGGAGCTGTTTTTT
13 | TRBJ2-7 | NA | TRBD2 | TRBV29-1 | CSVREAVSYEQYF | TGCAGCGTTCGGGAGGCCGTCTCCTACGAGCAGTACTTC
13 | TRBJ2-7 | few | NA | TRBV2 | CASGGGVSYEQYF | TGTGCCAGCGGCGGCGGGGTCTCCTACGAGCAGTACTTC
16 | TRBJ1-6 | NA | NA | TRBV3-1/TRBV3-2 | CASSRDESSYNSPLHF | TGTGCCAGCAGCCGCGATGAGAGCTCCTATAATTCACCCCTCCACTTT
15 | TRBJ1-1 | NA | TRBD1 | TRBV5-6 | CASRGTGIKDTEAFF | TGTGCCAGCAGGGGGACAGGGATTAAGGACACTGAAGCTTTCTTT
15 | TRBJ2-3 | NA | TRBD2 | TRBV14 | CASSPVAGGSDTQYF | TGTGCCAGCAGCCCCGTAGCGGGAGGGTCAGATACGCAGTATTTT
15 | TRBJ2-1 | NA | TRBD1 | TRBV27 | CASSSRDRGFGEQFF | TGTGCCAGCAGTTCGCGGGACAGGGGTTTTGGTGAGCAGTTCTTC
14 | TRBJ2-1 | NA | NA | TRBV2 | CASSLTTINNEQFF | TGTGCCAGCAGTCTAACGACTATAAACAATGAGCAGTTCTTC
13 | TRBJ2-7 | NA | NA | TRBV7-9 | CASSLADTYEQYF | TGTGCCAGCAGCTTAGCGGACACCTACGAGCAGTACTTC
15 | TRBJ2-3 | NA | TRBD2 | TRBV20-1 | CSASVAGRFPDTQYF | TGCAGTGCTAGTGTAGCGGGTCGGTTCCCAGATACGCAGTATTTT
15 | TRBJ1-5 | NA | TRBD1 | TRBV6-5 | CASSYSTGGHQPQHF | TGTGCCAGCAGTTACTCGACAGGGGGCCATCAGCCCCAGCATTTT
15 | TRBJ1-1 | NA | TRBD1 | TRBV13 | CASSLGPGGNTEAFF | TGTGCCAGCAGCTTAGGCCCAGGGGGAAACACTGAAGCTTTCTTT
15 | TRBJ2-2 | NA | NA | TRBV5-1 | CASSLGDTNTGELFF | TGCGCCAGCAGCTTGGGAGACACGAACACCGGGGAGCTGTTTTTT
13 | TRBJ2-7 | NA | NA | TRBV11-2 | CASSFGEPYEQYF | TGTGCCAGCAGCTTCGGGGAACCCTACGAGCAGTACTTC
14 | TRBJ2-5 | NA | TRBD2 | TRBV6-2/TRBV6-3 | CASSYSSGSVRQYF | TGTGCCAGCAGTTACTCTAGCGGGAGCGTTAGACAGTACTTC
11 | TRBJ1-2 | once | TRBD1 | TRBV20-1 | CSALQGKGYTF | TGCAGTGCTCTACAGGGGAAGGGCTACACCTTC
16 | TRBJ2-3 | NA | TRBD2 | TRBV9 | CASRAGTSGNTDTQYF | TGTGCCAGCAGAGCCGGGACTAGCGGAAACACAGATACGCAGTATTTT
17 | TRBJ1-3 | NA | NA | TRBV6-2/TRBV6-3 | CASSYPTGPHSGNTIYF | TGTGCCAGCAGTTACCCGACAGGACCGCACTCTGGAAACACCATATATTTT
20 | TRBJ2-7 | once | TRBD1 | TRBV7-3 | CASSLTHILPSRTGGNEQYF | TGTGCCAGCAGCTTAACGCATATCCTACCATCGCGGACAGGGGGGAACGAGCAGTACTTC
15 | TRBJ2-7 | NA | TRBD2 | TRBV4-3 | CASSQGLAGGYEQYF | TGCGCCAGCAGCCAAGGGCTAGCGGGAGGGTACGAGCAGTACTTC
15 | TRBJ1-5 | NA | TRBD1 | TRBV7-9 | CASSLAGTANQPQHF | TGTGCCAGCAGCTTAGCAGGGACAGCGAATCAGCCCCAGCATTTT
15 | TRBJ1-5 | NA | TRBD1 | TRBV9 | CASSAPTGGCQPQHF | TGTGCCAGCAGCGCCCCCACAGGGGGCTGTCAGCCCCAGCATTTT
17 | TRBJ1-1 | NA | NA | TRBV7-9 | CASSLGISSTGPTEAFF | TGTGCCAGCAGCTTAGGAATCTCGTCGACAGGCCCCACTGAAGCTTTCTTT
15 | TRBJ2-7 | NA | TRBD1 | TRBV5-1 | CASSSPGQGAHEQYF | TGCGCCAGCAGCTCGCCGGGACAGGGCGCTCACGAGCAGTACTTC
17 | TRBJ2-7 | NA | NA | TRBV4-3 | CASSQDLRTEFSYEQYF | TGCGCCAGCAGCCAAGATCTCAGGACAGAGTTCTCCTACGAGCAGTACTTC
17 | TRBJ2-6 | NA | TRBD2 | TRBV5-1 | CASSLALRTSGHHVLTF | TGCGCCAGCAGCTTGGCCCTTAGGACTAGCGGCCATCACGTCCTGACTTTC
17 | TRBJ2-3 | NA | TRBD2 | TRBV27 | CASSPPAGGPREDTQYF | TGTGCCAGCAGTCCCCCCGCGGGAGGGCCTAGAGAAGATACGCAGTATTTT
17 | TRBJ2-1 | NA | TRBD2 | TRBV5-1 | CASSLLAGGLAYNEQFF | TGCGCCAGCAGCTTGCTAGCGGGAGGGCTGGCCTACAATGAGCAGTTCTTC
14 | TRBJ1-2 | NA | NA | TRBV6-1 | CASSELSAGRGYTF | TGTGCCAGCAGTGAGTTGTCGGCGGGGAGGGGCTACACCTTC